A selection of T cell receptor beta chains follows, all from one sample in a study of OX40 agonist ivuxolimab in advanced cancers. Some clones are missing from TCRdb's copy, which holds only in-frame ones; the method was immunoSEQ multiplex PCR. The table has 35,000 to 40,000 clones, over 70% seen once. The sequencing used CD4+ or CD8+ T cells sorted from blood, collected in a trial of the OX40 agonist ivuxolimab. All receptors derive from an adult with an advanced solid tumor such as melanoma, head and neck, liver or kidney cancer. CDR3s include the opening cysteine and the closing phenylalanine or tryptophan. D genes are given only for firm matches. Some rows have no size entry. The others give once, few or many, or a class for an expanded clone.

TRBJ2-2 | TRBV2 | TRBD2 | . | TGTGCCAGCAGTGTGTCTAGCGGGAGTGTTACCGGGGAGCTGTTTTTT | CASSVSSGSVTGELFF
TRBJ2-5 | TRBV11-2 | . | . | TGTGCCAGCAGCTTAGAAATCGGCGGGGCCGCAGAGACCCAGTACTTC | CASSLEIGGAAETQYF
TRBJ2-3 | TRBV5-4 | TRBD1 | few | TGTGCCAGCAGCCCTGCGACAGGGGAGGAGTATTTT | CASSPATGEEYF
TRBJ1-2 | TRBV28 | . | . | TGTGCCAGTGGTCCCAACCGGGGCTACACCTTC | CASGPNRGYTF
TRBJ2-1 | TRBV12-5 | TRBD1 | . | TGTGCTAGTGGTTTGGGACAGGGCAATGAGCAGTTCTTC | CASGLGQGNEQFF
TRBJ2-1 | TRBV28 | . | . | TGTGCCAGCAGTTTGATGTACAATGAGCAGTTCTTC | CASSLMYNEQFF
TRBJ1-5 | TRBV4-2 | . | . | TGTGCCAGCAGCCAAGTGTTTCTGGACGGACCTAATCAGCCCCAGCATTTT | CASSQVFLDGPNQPQHF
TRBJ1-5 | TRBV28 | . | . | TGTGCCAGCAGTCCCCATCAGCCCCAGCATTTT | CASSPHQPQHF
TRBJ2-7 | TRBV18 | TRBD2 | . | TGTGCCAGCTCACGGACGTCCGGGACTAGCGGGGGCACTTACGAGCAGTACTTC | CASSRTSGTSGGTYEQYF
TRBJ2-5 | TRBV4-1 | . | . | TGCGCCAGCAGCCAAATGGGGAGGACGGGGGAGGCGGAGACCCAGTACTTC | CASSQMGRTGEAETQYF
TRBJ2-7 | TRBV19 | . | . | TGTGCCAGTAGCCCGGCCGGGGGAGGTTACGAGCAGTACTTC | CASSPAGGGYEQYF
TRBJ1-2 | TRBV5-1 | TRBD1 | . | TGCGCCAGCAGGGATGACAGGGTGGCCTATGGCTACACCTTC | CASRDDRVAYGYTF
TRBJ2-3 | TRBV5-1 | . | . | TGCGCCAGCAGCACCCAGACCCGGAGCACAGATACGCAGTATTTT | CASSTQTRSTDTQYF
TRBJ1-2 | TRBV5-8 | TRBD1 | once | TGTGCCAGCAGCTTGAGTCGGCAGGGGGCGAACTATGGCTACACCTTC | CASSLSRQGANYGYTF
TRBJ2-1 | TRBV18 | . | . | TGTGCCAGCTCAAAGGGTTCTCCCCACAATGAGCAGTTCTTC | CASSKGSPHNEQFF
TRBJ1-1 | TRBV19 | TRBD1 | . | TGTGCCAGTAGTATATACCGGGACAGGTCTTCTGAAGCTTTCTTT | CASSIYRDRSSEAFF